One and the same sample provided the 10 T cell receptor beta chains below, sequenced in a study of metastatic and nonmetastatic thyroid tumors. TCRdb re-called clones from the PCR reads using MiXCR. The sample has 35,000 to 45,000 clones, roughly 20% seen once. All patients were treatment-naive before thyroid surgery. Specimen: blood. These receptors were obtained from a female donor with papillary thyroid cancer or a benign thyroid nodule (not recorded which). Some clones in this sample may be carry-over from other donors' samples.

This clone was detected only a few times. Other DNA variants within this sample encode the same CDR3. The chain employs TRBV12-3 or TRBV12-4 and TRBJ2-2; unclear D gene. With 6 bases removed from V and 11 bases from J, the gap between germline ends came to 13 bases. This CDR3 is built from 12 residues. The CDR3, as DNA: TGTGCCAGCAGCCGTCCTGGCGTTGAGCTGTTTTTT. Translated: CASSRPGVELFF.

This chain connects TRBV6-2 or TRBV6-3 to TRBJ2-1, with D unresolved. V was clipped by 7 bases and J by 0 bases, with 16 bases between them. Germline V gene data show CDR1 as MNHEY and CDR2 as SVGEGT. This CDR3 is built from 16 residues. CDR3 in DNA: TGTGCCAGCACCCCGGCGAGCCGGAGCTCCTACAATGAGCAGTTCTTC. Its protein is CASTPASRSSYNEQFF.

The gene calls are TRBV2 and TRBJ2-7; the D is unclear. V lost 7 bases, J lost 2 bases, and 15 bases lay in between. Per the germline V gene, CDR1 is SNHLY and CDR2 is FYNNEI. This CDR3 has 14 amino acids. DNA of the CDR3: TGTGCCAGCACCGGAAGTGATGTAACCTACGAGCAGTACTTC. As protein: CASTGSDVTYEQYF.

There are a few counts of this clone. The chain couples TRBV6-1 to TRBJ2-5, with D possibly TRBD2 on 7 matching bases. Germline CDR1 MNHNS, CDR2 SASEGT. CDR3 size: 14 residues. Trimming stripped 8 bases from V and 10 bases from J, with 23 bases between. The CDR3, as DNA: TGTGCCAGCTCATCTACAGGGAGGGGAAAGAACCAGTACTTC. Amino acid sequence: CASSSTGRGKNQYF.

Ten or more counts support this clone. The genes are TRBV7-7 and TRBJ2-1; TRBD2 aligns across 9 bases. Germline lookup yields CDR1 SSHAT and CDR2 FNYEAQ (reference sequence). With V trimmed by 5 bases and J by 4 bases, 9 bases remained unmatched. CDR3 length: 16 amino acids. The CDR3 protein is CASSPVAGGLYNEQFF. The DNA of the CDR3 is TGTGCCAGCAGCCCCGTGGCGGGAGGGCTATACAATGAGCAGTTCTTC. The variable domain in full, with the rest retrieved from reference TRBV7-7 and TRBJ2-1, is GAGVSQSPRYKVTKRGQDVTLRCDPISSHATLYWYQQALGQGPEFLTYFNYEAQPDKSGLPSDRFSAERPEGSISTLTIQRTEQRDSAMYRCASSPVAGGLYNEQFFGPGTRLTVL.

This clone has only a few counts. A read error may explain this, as a much larger clone is one base away. The genes are TRBV20-1 and TRBJ2-3; unclear D gene. The length of the CDR3 is 15 residues. Germline assignment: CDR1 DFQATT and CDR2 SNEGSKA (reference sequence). V gave up 7 bases and J gave up 0 bases, with 17 bases separating them. CDR3 residues: CSGHRTGGSTDTQYF. CDR3 nucleotides: TGCAGTGGGCATCGAACCGGCGGTAGCACAGATACGCAGTATTTT.

The chain uses TRBV20-1 and TRBJ1-5; a possible D gene is TRBD1 (5 bases). Germline loops: CDR1 DFQATT, CDR2 SNEGSKA (reference sequence). Deletions cut 3 bases from V and 4 bases from J, with 13 bases between. The CDR3 spans 14 residues. CDR3 coding DNA: TGCAGTGCTAGTGAGGGGAACGGGAATCAGCCCCAGCATTTT. The encoded protein is CSASEGNGNQPQHF.

This clone was seen repeatedly, ten times or more. V is TRBV20-1 and J is TRBJ2-7, with unresolved D. This CDR3 contains 12 residues. The ends were cut back, 0 bases at V and 6 bases at J, with 9 bases in the middle. From germline, CDR1 is DFQATT and CDR2 SNEGSKA (reference sequence). The CDR3: CSARETSGEQYF. The DNA for the CDR3 is TGCAGTGCTAGAGAGACCTCGGGCGAGCAGTACTTC.

This clone was counted only a few times. This chain joins TRBV15 and TRBJ1-6, with D perhaps matching TRBD1 (5 bases). The germline V gene has CDR1 LNHNV and CDR2 YYDKDF (reference sequence). The CDR3 has 11 amino acids. Trimming took 10 bases from V and 11 from J, leaving 12 bases between them. In nucleotides, the CDR3 is TGTGCCAGTTTACGGGACCCACCCCTCCACTTT. It encodes CASLRDPPLHF.

This clone was observed many times. The chain uses TRBV6-2 or TRBV6-3 and TRBJ1-1; D is unresolved. The germline V and J ends were trimmed by 2 bases and 0 bases, with 10 bases remaining between them. The CDR3 extends over 15 amino acids. From germline, CDR1 is MNHEY and CDR2 SVGEGT. The CDR3 sequence: CASSYGSGLNTEAFF. The DNA for the CDR3 is TGTGCCAGCAGTTACGGTTCAGGATTGAACACTGAAGCTTTCTTT.